This T cell receptor beta chain was profiled in a study of radiotherapy plus CTLA-4 blockade in lung cancer. General study points: Expansion of tumor-derived TCR clones was observed in blood after radiotherapy plus ipilimumab.

Per the germline V gene, CDR1 is SGHRS and CDR2 is YFSETQ. V lost 0 bases and J 2 bases, leaving 8 bases between the germline ends. The CDR3 length is 15 residues. Concerning this clone: Its antigen is currently unknown.

Participants had chemo-refractory metastatic non-small-cell lung cancer and were treated with focal radiation plus ipilimumab CTLA-4 blockade. Sequencing used immunoSEQ multiplex PCR; TCRdb keeps in-frame clones, though not all of them. The top ten hold 4% to 6% of the sample, which has about 93,000 clones, 88% seen once. The material sequenced was peripheral blood, taken from a patient treated with radiotherapy plus ipilimumab. V usage is TRBV5-1 and J usage is TRBJ2-2; the D is unclear. The sequence was collected from a human donor with non-small cell lung cancer that progressed on radiotherapy plus ipilimumab. The CDR3 region is CASSLVVRNTGELFF. The CDR3 DNA is TGCGCCAGCAGCTTGGTTGTGAGAAACACCGGGGAGCTGTTTTTT.